This T cell receptor (beta chain) appears in the sequencing data of a study of shared clonotypes between healthy human individuals. Splitting of CD4+ cells produced CD45RA+ naive and CD45RA-negative memory subsets. Per the germline V gene, CDR1 is ENHRY and CDR2 is SYGVKD. The CDR3 loop spans 15 amino acids. Trimming took 4 bases from V and 7 from J, leaving 17 bases between them. Study observations and caveats: Although depth was large, rarefaction showed that sequencing of the sorted subsets was incomplete. Donor clonotype sharing was expected to depend on sequencing depth.

Each cell subset's genomic DNA was divided evenly among several immunoSEQ plates. Measured with immunoSEQ multiplex PCR; TCRdb has only the in-frame clones, and not every one. This sample has approximately 1.5 million clones, with approximately 98.5% found just once. Note on this clone: Its antigen is currently unknown.

This sequence originates from a man under 40 in good health. Sequenced material: naive CD4+ T cells sorted from blood. The subset is: CD45RA+ positively selected. The chain couples TRBV10-3 to TRBJ2-1; D is possibly TRBD2 (6 bases). The CDR3 region has the DNA TGTGCCATCAGTGCTCTAGCGTCACACCAGAATGAGCAGTTCTTC. Encoded protein: CAISALASHQNEQFF.